The 29 T cell receptor beta chains reported below all come from one sample, sequenced in a study of blood T cell repertoires in COVID-19. Some clones are missing from TCRdb's copy, which holds only in-frame ones; the method was immunoSEQ multiplex PCR. Seen here are about 55,000 clones, approximately 85% observed once, and the top ten hold roughly 15%. The sequencing input was peripheral blood. The receptors were gathered from a human donor in a cohort sampled during active COVID-19.

This rearrangement joins TRBV5-4 to TRBJ1-6, with D possibly matching TRBD1 (5 bases). Germline V CDR1 and CDR2: SGHNT, YYREEE (reference sequence). Between the trimmed V and J ends, which lost 0 bases and 7 bases, there was a span of 11 bases. There are 15 residues in the CDR3. The CDR3 region is CASSLGSEGNSPLHF. CDR3 DNA: TGTGCCAGCAGCTTGGGGTCGGAGGGGAATTCACCCCTCCACTTT.

This clone was seen more than once but under ten times. The chain has TRBV5-1 and TRBJ1-6; TRBD1 matches at 9 bases. V lost 4 bases, J lost 10 bases, and 9 bases stayed unmatched. CDR1 is SGHRS, CDR2 YFSETQ, per germline. The length of the CDR3 is 15 residues. The CDR3 DNA reads TGCGCCAGCAGCGCCACACAGGGGGCTGGGTCACCCCTCCACTTT. Amino acids: CASSATQGAGSPLHF.

The chain uses TRBV25-1 and TRBJ1-3; a weak D match, TRBD1 (6 bases). Germline CDR1 is MGHDK and CDR2 is SYGVNS. The CDR3 consists of 16 residues. V shed 3 bases and J shed 3 bases, with 15 bases lying between them. CDR3 nucleotides: TGTGCCAGCAGTGAGAACGGGGGGCTAATTGGAAACACCATATATTTT. Translated, it gives CASSENGGLIGNTIYF.

The gene calls are TRBV28 and TRBJ1-1; TRBD1 agrees at 11 bases. CDR3 size: 15 residues. V lost 1 base to trimming and J lost 4 bases; unmatched junction nucleotides: 2. Germline V gene sequence: CDR1 MDHEN, CDR2 SYDVKM. DNA for the CDR3: TGTGCCAGCAGTTTATATGGGACAGGGGGCACTGAAGCTTTCTTT. Its translation: CASSLYGTGGTEAFF.

The V and J genes are TRBV24-1 and TRBJ1-5; no firm D call. Germline CDR1 and CDR2: KGHDR and SFDVKD. The V end lost 4 bases, the J end lost 4 bases, and 10 bases lay between the germline ends. The CDR3 has 14 residues. The DNA of the CDR3 is TGTGCCACCAGTGACACCGGGAGGAATCAGCCCCAGCATTTT. It specifies CATSDTGRNQPQHF.

This chain uses TRBV18 with TRBJ2-5; TRBD2 matches at 8 bases. After removal of 1 base from V and 4 bases from J, the junction contained 2 bases not matched to a gene. The germline CDR1 and CDR2 sequences are KGHSH and LQKENI. The CDR3 loop spans 14 amino acids. The CDR3, as DNA: TGTGCCAGCTCACCACGCGCGGGGGGAGAGACCCAGTACTTC. This sequence encodes CASSPRAGGETQYF.

In its sample, this clone was seen a few times. The V and J genes are TRBV5-1 and TRBJ1-5; 8 bases are a match to TRBD1. The germline gives CDR1 SGHRS, CDR2 YFSETQ. The CDR3 is 13 residues long. The V segment lost 4 bases and the J segment 5 bases; nucleotides outside the gene matches: 2. This CDR3 reads CASSADRDQPQHF. For the CDR3, the DNA is TGCGCCAGCAGCGCGGACAGGGATCAGCCCCAGCATTTT.

J is TRBJ2-1 and V is TRBV20-1; 7 bases match TRBD2. The germline CDR1 and CDR2 sequences are DFQATT and SNEGSKA (reference sequence). Trimming took 3 bases from V and 7 from J; bases not matched to a gene: 9. This CDR3 has 14 residues. CDR3 region: CSASSAGVGNEQFF. In DNA, the CDR3 is TGCAGTGCTAGTTCGGCGGGGGTAGGAAATGAGCAGTTCTTC.

This clone was detected only a few times. The chain couples TRBV2 to TRBJ1-1; unclear D gene. V was pared by 1 base and J by 5 bases, with 11 bases between. The germline gives CDR1 SNHLY, CDR2 FYNNEI. CDR3 length equals 14 residues. CDR3 loop: CASSEERSGTEAFF. CDR3 bases: TGTGCCAGCAGTGAAGAGAGGAGTGGGACTGAAGCTTTCTTT.

This sequence joins TRBV6-5 and TRBJ2-1; the D is unclear. The CDR3 spans 13 residues. The V gene's germline CDR1 is MNHEY and CDR2 SVGAGI. The germline V and J ends were trimmed by 6 bases and 5 bases, with 11 bases remaining between them. CDR3 DNA: TGTGCCAGCAGGGCTTTTGCTGACAATGAGCAGTTCTTC. Its translation: CASRAFADNEQFF.

The chain uses TRBV3-1 (or the pseudogene TRBV3-2) and TRBJ1-4; TRBD1 matches 8 bases. The V gene's germline CDR1 is LGHDT and CDR2 YNNKEL (reference sequence). CDR3 size: 14 residues. V lost 4 bases to trimming and J lost 8 bases; unmatched junction nucleotides: 6. This chain's CDR3 is CASSPDRGGEKLFF. As DNA, the CDR3 is TGTGCCAGCAGCCCCGACAGGGGTGGGGAAAAACTGTTTTTT.

Here the CDR3 DNA reads TGTGCCAGCAGCTTAGGTGGTAGCGGGAGGACCTACGAGCAGTACTTC. Residues: CASSLGGSGRTYEQYF. The chain joins TRBV7-2 to TRBJ2-7; TRBD2 aligns across 10 bases. Per germline, CDR1 SGHTA and CDR2 FQGNSA. The CDR3 sequence is 16 residues long. J lost 2 bases, V lost 1 base, and 5 bases had no gene match.

The J gene is TRBJ1-4, the V gene TRBV2; the match to TRBD1 covers 9 bases. The CDR3 has 14 amino acids. The germline gives CDR1 SNHLY, CDR2 FYNNEI. Trimming cost V 5 bases and J 10 bases; bases outside gene matches: 8. The CDR3 DNA sequence: TGTGCCAGCAGTCGGGACAGGGAGGCGAGAAAACTGTTTTTT. Amino acids: CASSRDREARKLFF.

J is TRBJ2-7 and V is TRBV4-1; 9 bases map to TRBD1. This CDR3 region has 16 residues. V trimming: 4 bases; J trimming: 5 bases; junction bases outside the gene matches: 12. The germline CDR1 and CDR2 sequences are MGHRA and YSYEKL. CDR3 residues: CASSRRFGTGFNEQYF. As DNA, the CDR3 is TGCGCCAGCAGCCGACGCTTCGGGACAGGGTTCAACGAGCAGTACTTC.

This chain connects TRBV7-9 to TRBJ2-7; D possibly corresponds to TRBD1 (6 bases). Deletions cut 4 bases from V and 3 bases from J, with 7 bases between. The CDR3 extends over 12 amino acids. Germline assignment: CDR1 SEHNR and CDR2 FQNEAQ (reference sequence). CDR3 protein: CASSWDNYEQYF. CDR3 in DNA: TGTGCCAGCAGCTGGGACAACTACGAGCAGTACTTC.

This chain joins TRBV5-1 and TRBJ2-5; 7 nucleotides align to TRBD1. Per germline, CDR1 SGHRS and CDR2 YFSETQ. The CDR3 is 16 amino acids. J gave up 4 bases and V 3 bases, and 12 bases lay outside the gene matches. The CDR3 nucleotides are TGCGCCAGCAGCTGGGGACAGACAGGGCAGGGAGAGACCCAGTACTTC. Protein product: CASSWGQTGQGETQYF.

J is TRBJ1-6 and V is TRBV6-5; 9 bases align to TRBD1. J was trimmed by 9 bases and V by 6 bases; bases with no gene match: 6. The CDR3 covers 14 residues. Germline V gene sequence: CDR1 MNHEY, CDR2 SVGAGI. CDR3: CASSTGGPRSPLHF. For the CDR3, the DNA is TGTGCCAGCAGCACAGGGGGCCCTCGTTCACCCCTCCACTTT.

The chain joins TRBV2 to TRBJ2-3; D is ambiguous. Trimming removed 2 bases at V and 7 bases at J, with 13 bases between. This CDR3 has 14 residues. Germline lookup yields CDR1 SNHLY and CDR2 FYNNEI. This CDR3 reads CASSERQAINTQYF. CDR3 nucleotides: TGTGCCAGCAGTGAAAGGCAGGCTATCAATACGCAGTATTTT.

The chain has TRBV7-2 and TRBJ2-1; 10 bases fit TRBD2. The CDR3 is 14 amino acids. CDR1 SGHTA and CDR2 FQGNSA come from the germline V gene. V was pared by 3 bases and J by 6 bases, with 2 bases of the junction left unmatched. The CDR3 here is CASSFQRGGNEQFF. The CDR3 DNA is TGTGCCAGCAGCTTCCAGCGGGGGGGCAATGAGCAGTTCTTC.

This chain connects TRBV5-1 to TRBJ2-5; 7 bases are shared with TRBD1. Per the germline V gene, CDR1 is SGHRS and CDR2 is YFSETQ. The CDR3 runs to 11 residues. V shed 7 bases and J 3 bases; nucleotides not matched to a gene: 0. Here the CDR3 DNA reads TGCGCCAGCCAGGGGGAAGAGACCCAGTACTTC. Its protein product is CASQGEETQYF.

This chain joins TRBV14 and TRBJ2-1, with 11 bases lining up with TRBD2. CDR1 and CDR2 (germline): SGHDN, FVKESK. The CDR3 has 17 amino acids. V was clipped by 5 bases and J by 4 bases; unmatched bases: 10. The CDR3 here is CASSTLGLADPYNEQFF. In DNA, the CDR3 is TGTGCCAGCAGCACGCTGGGACTAGCGGACCCTTACAATGAGCAGTTCTTC. Based on the CDR3 plus reference TRBV14 and TRBJ2-1, the full variable domain is EAGVTQFPSHSVIEKGQTVTLRCDPISGHDNLYWYRRVMGKEIKFLLHFVKESKQDESGMPNNRFLAERTGGTYSTLKVQPAELEDSGVYFCASSTLGLADPYNEQFFGPGTRLTVL.

The J gene is TRBJ2-3, the V gene TRBV20-1, with 8 nucleotides matching TRBD2. This CDR3 is built from 15 residues. Germline V gene lookup returns CDR1 DFQATT and CDR2 SNEGSKA (reference sequence). V was pared by 3 bases and J by 5 bases, with 10 bases of the junction left unmatched. In DNA form, the CDR3 reads TGCAGTGCTAGTTCCCAGCGGGGGCTTTTAGATACGCAGTATTTT. This encodes CSASSQRGLLDTQYF.

The chain recombines TRBV10-2 with TRBJ2-1; no firm D call. The CDR3 totals 11 residues. The germline CDR1 and CDR2 sequences are WSHSY and SAAADI. Trimming removed 5 bases at V and 5 bases at J, with 4 bases between. CDR3 sequence (DNA): TGCGCCAGCAGTCCAAACAATGAGCAGTTCTTC. Translation: CASSPNNEQFF.

This chain joins TRBV10-3 and TRBJ1-1; the D gene is possibly TRBD1 (5 bases). Looked up from germline, CDR1 is ENHRY and CDR2 is SYGVKD. This CDR3 has 16 amino acids. With 2 bases removed from V and 2 bases from J, the gap between germline ends came to 15 bases. The chain's CDR3 is CAISEKYGQGNTEAFF. The CDR3 region has the DNA TGTGCCATCAGTGAGAAGTACGGGCAGGGAAACACTGAAGCTTTCTTT.

In its sample, this clone was seen once. The chain is built from TRBV2 and TRBJ2-3, with 10 bases identical to TRBD1. The CDR3 extends over 15 amino acids. The germline V gene encodes CDR1 SNHLY and CDR2 FYNNEI. The V segment lost 6 bases and the J segment 2 bases; nucleotides outside the gene matches: 5. CDR3: CASSGDRGDTDTQYF. In nucleotides, the CDR3 is TGTGCCAGCAGCGGGGACAGGGGTGACACAGATACGCAGTATTTT.

V gene TRBV7-2 combines with J gene TRBJ2-2, with 10 bases lining up with TRBD1. V lost 5 bases to trimming and J lost 4 bases; unmatched junction nucleotides: 4. Per the germline V gene, CDR1 is SGHTA and CDR2 is FQGNSA. This CDR3 has 15 residues. Here the CDR3 reads CASSPTGGGTGELFF. CDR3 sequence (DNA): TGTGCCAGCAGCCCGACAGGGGGCGGCACCGGGGAGCTGTTTTTT. The full variable domain, rest sourced from reference TRBV7-2 and TRBJ2-2, is GAGVSQSPSNKVTEKGKDVELRCDPISGHTALYWYRQSLGQGLEFLIYFQGNSAPDKSGLPSDRFSAERTGGSVSTLTIQRTQQEDSAVYLCASSPTGGGTGELFFGEGSRLTVL.

The rearrangement joins TRBV25-1 to TRBJ2-3, with D possibly matching TRBD2 (6 bases). This CDR3 contains 17 residues. V was cut by 2 bases and J by 1 base, with 16 bases left in between. The germline gives CDR1 MGHDK, CDR2 SYGVNS. The CDR3 DNA sequence: TGTGCCAGCAGTGAAGGGTCGGGCGGGGTAGGCACAGATACGCAGTATTTT. It yields the protein CASSEGSGGVGTDTQYF.

This chain uses TRBV5-1 with TRBJ1-1, with D perhaps matching TRBD1 (5 bases). V gave up 5 bases and J gave up 1 base, with 12 bases separating them. Germline loops: CDR1 SGHRS, CDR2 YFSETQ. The CDR3 runs to 14 residues. This CDR3 is CASRRQQANTEAFF. In nucleotides, the CDR3 is TGCGCCAGCAGGAGACAGCAAGCGAACACTGAAGCTTTCTTT.

The chain is built from TRBV5-1 and TRBJ2-3, with TRBD1 matching 7 bases. The length of the CDR3 is 15 residues. Germline V gene data show CDR1 as SGHRS and CDR2 as YFSETQ. The V and J ends lost 4 bases and 2 bases, in that order; junction bases with no gene match: 7. The CDR3 spells CASSLAGGDTDTQYF. The DNA of the CDR3 is TGCGCCAGCAGCCTTGCAGGGGGAGACACAGATACGCAGTATTTT.